The 22 T cell receptor beta chains below all came from one sample that was sequenced in a study of T cells in Graves' hyperthyroidism and ophthalmopathy. TCR beta CDR3 regions were amplified from RNA. The HTBI primer set was used in a first-round RT-PCR of the TCR CDR3. Using its own MiXCR run on the multiplex PCR reads, TCRdb lists one record per CDR3 protein. In the table there are approximately 520,000 distinct CDR3 sequences, less than 25% of which are singletons. Sequences were obtained from blood. The receptors were gathered from a young man with Graves' hyperthyroidism.

This clonotype was seen a few times. A read error may explain this, as a much larger clone is one base away. The rearrangement uses TRBV2 and TRBJ1-1; 8 nucleotides line up with TRBD1. The germline CDR1 and CDR2 sequences are SNHLY and FYNNEI. The CDR3 runs to 15 residues. In DNA form, the CDR3 reads TGTGCCAGCAGTCGGGTGGGACAGGAGAACACTGAAGCTTGCTTT. Amino acids: CASSRVGQENTEACF.

This clonotype was seen at least ten times. The chain joins TRBV6-2 or TRBV6-3 to TRBJ1-5; perhaps TRBD1 as D (5 bases). The CDR3 consists of 19 residues. With 2 bases removed from V and 0 bases from J, the gap between germline ends came to 20 bases. Germline CDR1 reads MNHEY; CDR2 reads SVGEGT. The CDR3 spells CASSYPLKGSLLSNQPQHF. The DNA of the CDR3 is TGTGCCAGCAGTTACCCTCTGAAGGGGTCCTTGCTTAGCAATCAGCCCCAGCATTTT.

The V gene is TRBV12-3 or TRBV12-4, the J gene TRBJ2-5; D is uncertain. V lost 6 bases, J lost 5 bases, and 10 bases lay in between. This CDR3 region has 12 residues. CDR3 DNA: TGTGCCAGCAGCCGCCCTCGGGAGACCCAGTACTTC. It is translated as CASSRPRETQYF.

This clonotype occurred many times. V usage is TRBV11-2 and J usage is TRBJ2-5; D uncertain. This CDR3 comprises 11 residues. Germline loops: CDR1 SGHAT, CDR2 FQNNGV. V was clipped by 2 bases and J by 4 bases, with 2 bases between them. The CDR3 sequence is CASSLIETQYF. Here the CDR3 DNA reads TGTGCCAGCAGCTTAATAGAGACCCAGTACTTC.

This clonotype came up many times. V gene TRBV9 combines with J gene TRBJ1-1; no definite D call. The CDR3 covers 15 residues. CDR1 SGDLS and CDR2 YYNGEE come from the germline V gene. The V gene lost 0 bases and the J gene lost 1 base, with 10 bases spanning the gap. The CDR3 protein is CASSVGSGGNTEAFF. Here the CDR3 DNA reads TGTGCCAGCAGCGTAGGATCGGGAGGGAACACTGAAGCTTTCTTT.

The J gene is TRBJ2-7, the V gene TRBV27; the D is unclear. V was pared by 2 bases and J by 6 bases, with 8 bases between. Germline V gene data show CDR1 as MNHEY and CDR2 as SMNVEV (reference sequence). The CDR3 extends over 12 amino acids. DNA for the CDR3: TGTGCCAGCAGTTTACATGGCGGCGAGCAGTACTTC. It translates to CASSLHGGEQYF.

V gene TRBV6-2 or TRBV6-3 combines with J gene TRBJ2-5; D ambiguous. Germline V gives CDR1 MNHEY, CDR2 SVGEGT. Between the trimmed V and J ends, which lost 0 bases and 5 bases, there was a span of 13 bases. CDR3 length: 15 amino acids. CDR3 amino acids: CASSYSRWGLETQYF. The DNA for the CDR3 is TGTGCCAGCAGTTACTCTCGGTGGGGTCTCGAGACCCAGTACTTC.

The V gene is TRBV27, the J gene TRBJ2-7; 8 positions match TRBD2. The CDR3 spans 14 residues. Germline-derived CDR1 and CDR2 are MNHEY and SMNVEV (reference sequence). J lost 2 bases, V lost 10 bases, and 10 bases had no gene match. As DNA, the CDR3 is TGTGCCACCCAACGTACTAGCGGCCCCTACGAGCAGTACTTC. Its protein product is CATQRTSGPYEQYF.

This clonotype was counted between two and nine times. The chain joins TRBV6-4 to TRBJ1-6, with 10 bases aligning to TRBD1. After removal of 4 bases from V and 8 bases from J, the junction contained 17 bases not matched to a gene. Germline lookup yields CDR1 MRHNA and CDR2 SNTAGT. This CDR3 region has 19 residues. Here the CDR3 DNA reads TGTGCCAGCAGTGCCCGAGGGGACAGGGGCCGCTCCGGGCATTCACCCCTCCACTTT. This translates into CASSARGDRGRSGHSPLHF.

In this sample, this clonotype turned up many times. J is TRBJ2-7 and V is TRBV28; TRBD2 agrees at 8 bases. This CDR3 has 14 residues. Germline loops: CDR1 MDHEN, CDR2 SYDVKM. V shed 6 bases and J 3 bases; nucleotides not matched to a gene: 7. For the CDR3, the DNA is TGTGCCAGCAGCCACGGGAGGGATCTCTACGAGCAGTACTTC. Its translation: CASSHGRDLYEQYF.

Concerning this clonotype itself: One end of the junction does not line up with germline, which may come from a read error. The chain recombines TRBV28 with TRBJ2-5; 9 bases align to TRBD1. The CDR3 totals 13 residues. The germline V gene has CDR1 MDHEN and CDR2 SYDVKM. CDR3 sequence: CAISEGDRASQYF. CDR3 coding DNA: TGTGCCATCAGTGAGGGGGACAGGGCCTCCCAGTACTTC.

The chain joins TRBV12-3 or TRBV12-4 to TRBJ2-1; the D is unclear. V lost 7 bases to trimming and J lost 4 bases, with 8 bases between them. This CDR3 comprises 12 residues. The CDR3 nucleotides are TGTGCCAGCACCGGACGGTACAATGAGCAGTTCTTC. Translated: CASTGRYNEQFF.

In its sample, this clonotype was seen many times. V and J are TRBV12-3 or TRBV12-4 and TRBJ2-5; D gene unclear. The CDR3 loop spans 12 amino acids. Trimming removed 6 bases from V and 3 bases from J, with 8 bases in between. The CDR3 bases are TGTGCCAGCAGGGGATGGGAAGAGACCCAGTACTTC. It is translated as CASRGWEETQYF.

The J gene is TRBJ2-7, the V gene TRBV20-1; D might be TRBD2 (5 bases). The end of the DNA fits TRBJ2-1 better, so the J call may be wrong. CDR3 length: 15 amino acids. The germline V gene has CDR1 DFQATT and CDR2 SNEGSKA (reference sequence). As DNA, the CDR3 is TGCAGTGCTAGAGATCTGTCTAGCTTGTCCTACGAGCAGTTCTTC. This gives the protein CSARDLSSLSYEQFF.

The rearrangement joins TRBV20-1 to TRBJ2-7, with 9 bases matching TRBD2. CDR3 length equals 15 residues. Looked up from germline, CDR1 is DFQATT and CDR2 is SNEGSKA (reference sequence). V was pared by 0 bases and J by 6 bases, with 9 bases of the junction left unmatched. CDR3 sequence: CSARDRVAGGLEQYF. CDR3 coding DNA: TGCAGTGCTAGAGATCGGGTGGCGGGGGGGCTCGAGCAGTACTTC.

On this clonotype: The junction differs from germline at one of its ends, possibly a read error. This rearrangement joins TRBV3-1 to TRBJ1-1; unclear D gene. The CDR3 is 13 amino acids. Germline CDR1 reads LGHDT; CDR2 reads YNNKEL (reference sequence). This chain's CDR3 is CASSKEGGTEAFF. The CDR3, as DNA: TGTGCCAGCAGCAAAGAAGGCGGCACTGAAGCTTTCTTT.

This clonotype was detected many times. This chain uses TRBV6-1 with TRBJ2-7, with no clear D. The CDR3 is made up of 14 amino acids. Between the trimmed V and J ends, which lost 0 bases and 1 base, there was a span of 7 bases. Germline V gene data show CDR1 as MNHNS and CDR2 as SASEGT. CDR3 amino acids: CASSEAGRSYEQYF. The CDR3 DNA follows: TGTGCCAGCAGTGAAGCCGGCAGATCCTACGAGCAGTACTTC.

This sequence joins TRBV6-1 and TRBJ1-5, with TRBD1 identical over 9 bases. CDR3 size: 13 residues. Germline values: CDR1 MNHNS, CDR2 SASEGT. The J segment lost 6 bases and the V segment lost 6 bases, leaving 3 bases of the junction unmatched. The CDR3: CASRQGASQPQHF. Written as DNA, the CDR3 is TGTGCCAGCAGACAGGGGGCCAGTCAGCCCCAGCATTTT.

This clonotype was found many times. The genes are TRBV29-1 and TRBJ1-2, with TRBD1 identical over 7 bases. Germline-derived CDR1 and CDR2 are SQVTM and ANQGSEA. The CDR3 extends over 15 amino acids. Trimming cost V 1 base and J 4 bases; bases outside gene matches: 9. The chain's CDR3 is CSVEGPRQGLYGYTF. In DNA form, the CDR3 reads TGCAGCGTTGAAGGACCGAGACAGGGCCTCTATGGCTACACCTTC. The variable domain in full, with the rest retrieved from reference TRBV29-1 and TRBJ1-2, is SAVISQKPSRDICQRGTSLTIQCQVDSQVTMMFWYRQQPGQSLTLIATANQGSEATYESGFVIDKFPISRPNLTFSTLTVSNMSPEDSSIYLCSVEGPRQGLYGYTFGSGTRLTVV.

This clonotype was counted a few times. In DNA form, the CDR3 reads TGTGCCAGCAGTGCGTCAGGGGGCCCCTACGAGCAGTACTTC. This encodes CASSASGGPYEQYF. The V gene is TRBV6-1, the J gene TRBJ2-7, with 8 bases aligning to TRBD1. The trim removed 4 bases at V and 2 bases at J, leaving 4 bases unmatched. The length of the CDR3 is 14 residues. The germline CDR1 and CDR2 sequences are MNHNS and SASEGT.

This clonotype was picked up many times. This sequence joins TRBV20-1 and TRBJ1-2; 7 bases match TRBD1. Unmatched junction bases numbered 11, after V lost 5 bases and J lost 5 bases. Germline CDR1 reads DFQATT; CDR2 reads SNEGSKA (reference sequence). The CDR3 is made up of 14 amino acids. CDR3: CSAHPGTVTYGYTF. CDR3 coding DNA: TGCAGTGCTCATCCCGGGACAGTAACTTATGGCTACACCTTC.

Ten or more counts support this clonotype. J is TRBJ2-2 and V is TRBV14, with D perhaps matching TRBD1 or TRBD2 (6 bases each). This CDR3 is 16 amino acids long. V was cut by 4 bases and J by 4 bases, with 16 bases left in between. Germline V lookup: CDR1 SGHDN, CDR2 FVKESK. This chain's CDR3 is CASSRNRGRGTGELFF. CDR3 bases: TGTGCCAGCAGCCGCAACCGGGGGCGAGGCACCGGGGAGCTGTTTTTT.